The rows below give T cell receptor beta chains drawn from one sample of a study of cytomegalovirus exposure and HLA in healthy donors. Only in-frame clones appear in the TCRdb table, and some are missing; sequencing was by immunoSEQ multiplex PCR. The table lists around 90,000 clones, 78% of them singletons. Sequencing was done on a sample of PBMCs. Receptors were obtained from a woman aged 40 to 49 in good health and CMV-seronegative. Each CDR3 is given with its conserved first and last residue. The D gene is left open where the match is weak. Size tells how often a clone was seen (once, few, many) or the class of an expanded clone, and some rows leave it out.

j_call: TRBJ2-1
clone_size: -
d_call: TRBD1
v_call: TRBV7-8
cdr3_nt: TGTGCCAGCAGCTCGGGTAGGGGACAGGGGGTCGATGAGCAGTTCTTC
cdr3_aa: CASSSGRGQGVDEQFF

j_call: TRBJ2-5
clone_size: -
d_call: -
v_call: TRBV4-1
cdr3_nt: TGCGCCAGCAGCCAAGATCCATGTGAGACCCAGTACTTC
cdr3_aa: CASSQDPCETQYF

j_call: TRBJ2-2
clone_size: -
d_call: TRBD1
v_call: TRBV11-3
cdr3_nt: TGTGCCAGCAGCACCCTGGGACAGTCCGCCGGGGAGCTGTTTTTT
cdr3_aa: CASSTLGQSAGELFF

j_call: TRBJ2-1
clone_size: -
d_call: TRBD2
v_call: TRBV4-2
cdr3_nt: TGTGCCAGCAGCCCCCCACGGGGGGATGAGCAGTTCTTC
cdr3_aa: CASSPPRGDEQFF

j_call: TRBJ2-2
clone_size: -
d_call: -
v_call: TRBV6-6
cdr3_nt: TGTGCCAGCACTGGAAGGGCGGGCACCGGGGAGCTGTTTTTT
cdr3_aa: CASTGRAGTGELFF

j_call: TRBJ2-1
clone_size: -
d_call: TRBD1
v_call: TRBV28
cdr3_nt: TGTGCCAGCAGCCTTTTCTCCGGGACAGGGAGCGATGAGCAGTTCTTC
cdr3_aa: CASSLFSGTGSDEQFF

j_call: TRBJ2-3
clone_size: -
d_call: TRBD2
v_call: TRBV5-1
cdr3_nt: TGCGCCAGCAGCTTGGCAGTGGCTAGCGGGACGAGCACAGATACGCAGTATTTT
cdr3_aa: CASSLAVASGTSTDTQYF

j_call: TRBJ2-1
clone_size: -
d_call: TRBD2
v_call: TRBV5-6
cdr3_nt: TGTGCCAGCAGGCGTCTAGCGGGAGGGCCTTTGGGGGGAAATGAGCAGTTCTTC
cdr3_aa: CASRRLAGGPLGGNEQFF

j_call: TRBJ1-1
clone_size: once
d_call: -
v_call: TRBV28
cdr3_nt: TGTGCCAGCAGTTTAACCCGGACACATGAAGCTTTCTTT
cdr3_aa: CASSLTRTHEAFF

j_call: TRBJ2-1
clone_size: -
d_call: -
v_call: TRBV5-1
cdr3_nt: TGCGCCAGCGGGTGGGGGCCCCTGAGCCTTTACAATGAGCAGTTCTTC
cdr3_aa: CASGWGPLSLYNEQFF

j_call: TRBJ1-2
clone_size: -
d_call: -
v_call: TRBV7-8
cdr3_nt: TGTGCCAGCAGCTTAGCGTCTAACGGCTACACCTTC
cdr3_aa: CASSLASNGYTF

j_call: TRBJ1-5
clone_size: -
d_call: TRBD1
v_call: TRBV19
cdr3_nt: TGTGCCAGTGAGGGACAGGGCAATCAGCCCCAGCATTTT
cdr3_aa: CASEGQGNQPQHF

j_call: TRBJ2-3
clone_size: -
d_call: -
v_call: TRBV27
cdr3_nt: TGTGCCAGCAGTCTAGCCCGGGGGAAGGATACGCAGTATTTT
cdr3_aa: CASSLARGKDTQYF

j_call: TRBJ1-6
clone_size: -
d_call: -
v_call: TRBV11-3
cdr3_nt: TGTGCCAGCAGCTTAACTGATAATTCACCCCTCCACTTT
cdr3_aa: CASSLTDNSPLHF

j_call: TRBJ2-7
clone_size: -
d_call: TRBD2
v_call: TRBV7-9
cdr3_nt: TGTTCCAGCAGCGAGCGGGGGCAGGCGAGCTCCTACGAGCAGTACTTC
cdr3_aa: CSSSERGQASSYEQYF

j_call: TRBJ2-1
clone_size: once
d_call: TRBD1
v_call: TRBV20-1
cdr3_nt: TGCAGTGGGACAGGGCGAAATGAGCAGCTCTTC
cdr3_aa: CSGTGRNEQLF

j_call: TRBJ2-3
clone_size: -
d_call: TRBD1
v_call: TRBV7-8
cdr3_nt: TGTGCCAGCAGCTTAGGACAGGGTGTATCAGATACGCAGTATTTT
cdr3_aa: CASSLGQGVSDTQYF

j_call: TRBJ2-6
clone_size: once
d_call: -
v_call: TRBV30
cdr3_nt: TGTGCCTGGAGCCGAACCCCGACAAGTATCTCTGGGGCCAACGTCCTGACTTTC
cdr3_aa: CAWSRTPTSISGANVLTF

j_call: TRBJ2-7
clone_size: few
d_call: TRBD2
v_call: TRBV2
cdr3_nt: TGTGCCAGCAAGACTAGCGGGGTTAGCTCCTACGAGCAGTACTTC
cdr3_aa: CASKTSGVSSYEQYF

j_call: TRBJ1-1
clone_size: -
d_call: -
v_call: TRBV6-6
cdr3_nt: TGTGCCAGCAGTTCCACTAACACTGAAGCTTTCTTT
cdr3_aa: CASSSTNTEAFF

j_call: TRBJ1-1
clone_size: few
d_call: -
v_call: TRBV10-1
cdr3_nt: TGCGCCAGCAGTGATTCAAGGGGGAACACTGAAGCTTTCTTT
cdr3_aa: CASSDSRGNTEAFF

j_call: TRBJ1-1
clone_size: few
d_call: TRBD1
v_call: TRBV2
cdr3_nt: TGTGCCAGCAGCCGGACAGGGGGCGGAGCTGAAGCTTTCTTT
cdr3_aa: CASSRTGGGAEAFF

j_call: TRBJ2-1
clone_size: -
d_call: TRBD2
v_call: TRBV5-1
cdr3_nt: TGCGCCAGCAGCCCAGGACTAGCGGGTTTATACAATGAGCAGTTCTTC
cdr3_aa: CASSPGLAGLYNEQFF

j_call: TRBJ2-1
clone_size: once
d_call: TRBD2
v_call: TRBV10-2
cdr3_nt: TGCGCCAGCAGCGGACTAGCGGCTGGGAATGAGCAGTTCTTC
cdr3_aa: CASSGLAAGNEQFF

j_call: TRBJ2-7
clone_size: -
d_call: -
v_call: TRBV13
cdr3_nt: TGTGCCAGCAGCTCTTCTGGGGCCACCTACGAGCAGTACTTC
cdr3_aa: CASSSSGATYEQYF

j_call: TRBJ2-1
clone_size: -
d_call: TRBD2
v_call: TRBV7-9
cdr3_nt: TGTGCCAGCAGCTTAGATCCAAGTGGACTAGCGGGTTACAATGAGCAGTTCTTC
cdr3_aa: CASSLDPSGLAGYNEQFF

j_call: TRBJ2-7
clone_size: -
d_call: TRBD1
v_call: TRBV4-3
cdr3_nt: TGCGCCAGCAGCCAAGGGCCGCAGGGGGCTTCCTACGAGCAGTACTTC
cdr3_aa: CASSQGPQGASYEQYF

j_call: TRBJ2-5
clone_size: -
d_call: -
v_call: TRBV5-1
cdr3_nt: TGCGCCAGCAGATATAGGGCTAGCGAGGAGACCCAGTACTTC
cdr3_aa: CASRYRASEETQYF

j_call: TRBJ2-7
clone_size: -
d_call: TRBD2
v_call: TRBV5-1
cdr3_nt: TGCGCCAGCAGCCCCGGGACTAGGGAGCGCGAGCAGTACTTC
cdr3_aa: CASSPGTREREQYF

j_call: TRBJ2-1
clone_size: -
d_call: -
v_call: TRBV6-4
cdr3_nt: TGTGCCAGCAGTGCAACAGGGAGCTCCTACAATGAGCAGTTCTTC
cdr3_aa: CASSATGSSYNEQFF

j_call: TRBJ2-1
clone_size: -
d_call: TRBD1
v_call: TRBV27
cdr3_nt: TGTGCCAGCAGCCTAACCCGGGACAGGGTCGTCGAGCAGTTCTTC
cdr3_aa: CASSLTRDRVVEQFF

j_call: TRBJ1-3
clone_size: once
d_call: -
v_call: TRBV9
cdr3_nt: TGTGCCAGCAGCTCCAGCGGGCGACCTGGAAACACCATATATTTT
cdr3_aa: CASSSSGRPGNTIYF

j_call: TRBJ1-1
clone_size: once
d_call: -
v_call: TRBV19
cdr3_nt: TGTGCCAGTAGCCCGCGGGGGAACGCTGAAGCTTTCTTT
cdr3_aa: CASSPRGNAEAFF

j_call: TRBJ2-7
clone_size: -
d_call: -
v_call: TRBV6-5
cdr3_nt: TGTGCCAGCAGTTCCTTTCACAATTACGAGCAGTACTTC
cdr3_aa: CASSSFHNYEQYF

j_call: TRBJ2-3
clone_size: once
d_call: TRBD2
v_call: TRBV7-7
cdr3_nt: TGTGCCAGCAGCTTAACAGCGGGAGAAAAAGATACGCAGTATTTT
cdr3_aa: CASSLTAGEKDTQYF

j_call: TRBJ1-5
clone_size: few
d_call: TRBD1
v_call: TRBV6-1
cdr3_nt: TGTGCCAGCAGTGCGGTGGACAGGGTCAATCAGCCCCAGCATTTT
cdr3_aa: CASSAVDRVNQPQHF

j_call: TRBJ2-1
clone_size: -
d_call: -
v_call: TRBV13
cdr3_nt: TGTGCCAGCAGCTTTTTGCGCTCCTACAATGAGCAGTTCTTC
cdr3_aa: CASSFLRSYNEQFF

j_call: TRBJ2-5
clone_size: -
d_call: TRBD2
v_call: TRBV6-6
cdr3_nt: TGTGCCAGCAGTTACACGCCTAGGGGAGGGGAGACCCAGTACTTC
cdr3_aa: CASSYTPRGGETQYF

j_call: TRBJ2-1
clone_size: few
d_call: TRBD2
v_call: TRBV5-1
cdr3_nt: TGCGCCAGCAGCCTTGGACTAGCGGGAGAGGAGTTCTTC
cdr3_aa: CASSLGLAGEEFF

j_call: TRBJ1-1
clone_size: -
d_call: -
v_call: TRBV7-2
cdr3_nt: TGTGCCAGCAGCTTAATGTGGGGCTGGAACACTGAAGCTTTCTTT
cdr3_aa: CASSLMWGWNTEAFF

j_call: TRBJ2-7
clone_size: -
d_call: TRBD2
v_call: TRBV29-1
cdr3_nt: TGCAGCGTTGTTAGGGGACTAGCGGGCTACGAGCAGTACTTC
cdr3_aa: CSVVRGLAGYEQYF

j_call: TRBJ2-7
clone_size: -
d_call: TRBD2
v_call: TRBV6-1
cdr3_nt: TGTGCCAGCAGTGAATGGCCTCGGACTAGCGGGACCGAGCAGTACTTC
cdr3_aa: CASSEWPRTSGTEQYF

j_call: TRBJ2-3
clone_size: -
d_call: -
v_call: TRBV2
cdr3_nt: TGTGCCAGCAGAACTACTGGATGGGTCGGCACGCAGTATTTT
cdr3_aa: CASRTTGWVGTQYF

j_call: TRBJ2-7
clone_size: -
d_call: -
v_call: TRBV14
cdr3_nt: TGTGCCAGCAGCCAAGATTTCGACAGCTACGAGCAGTACTTC
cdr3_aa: CASSQDFDSYEQYF

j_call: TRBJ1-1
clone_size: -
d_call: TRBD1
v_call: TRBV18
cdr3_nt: TGTGCCAGCTCCCGGGGACAGGAAAACACTGAAGCTTTCTTT
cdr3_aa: CASSRGQENTEAFF

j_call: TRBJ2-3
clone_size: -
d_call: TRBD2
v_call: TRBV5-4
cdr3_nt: TGTGCCAGCGCCCCCCAACTACTAGCGGGAGGGCGGGCTGCAGATACGCAGTATTTT
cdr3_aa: CASAPQLLAGGRAADTQYF

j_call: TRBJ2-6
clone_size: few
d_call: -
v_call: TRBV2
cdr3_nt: TGTGCCAGCAGGGAAGGACAGTCTGGGGCCAACGTCCTGACTTTC
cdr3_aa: CASREGQSGANVLTF

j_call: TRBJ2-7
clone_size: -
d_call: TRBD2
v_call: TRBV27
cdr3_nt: TGTGCCAGCAGCCTGGGACTAGCGGGAGGGTACTACAACCCCGAGCAGTACTTC
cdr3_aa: CASSLGLAGGYYNPEQYF

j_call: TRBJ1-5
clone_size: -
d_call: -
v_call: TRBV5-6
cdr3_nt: TGTGCCAGCAGCTCTAAGCTCCTCGGCAATCAGCCCCAGCATTTT
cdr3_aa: CASSSKLLGNQPQHF

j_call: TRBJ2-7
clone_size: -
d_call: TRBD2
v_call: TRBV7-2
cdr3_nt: TGTGCCAGCAGCCGAGCGGGAGGGGGAGAGCAGTACTTC
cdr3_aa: CASSRAGGGEQYF

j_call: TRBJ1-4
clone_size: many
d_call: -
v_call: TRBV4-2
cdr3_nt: TGTGCCAGCAGCCAAGGGAACAGGGTAAATGAAAAACTGTTTTTT
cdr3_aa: CASSQGNRVNEKLFF

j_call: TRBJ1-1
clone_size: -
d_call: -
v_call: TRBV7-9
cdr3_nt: TGTGCCAGCAGCTTGACAGGAGCTTTGTCTGAAGCTTTCTTT
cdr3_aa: CASSLTGALSEAFF

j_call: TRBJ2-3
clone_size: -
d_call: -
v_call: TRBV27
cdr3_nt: TGTGCCAGCAGTTCCTACCCTTTAGCAGGGCGCACAGATACGCAGTATTTT
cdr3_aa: CASSSYPLAGRTDTQYF